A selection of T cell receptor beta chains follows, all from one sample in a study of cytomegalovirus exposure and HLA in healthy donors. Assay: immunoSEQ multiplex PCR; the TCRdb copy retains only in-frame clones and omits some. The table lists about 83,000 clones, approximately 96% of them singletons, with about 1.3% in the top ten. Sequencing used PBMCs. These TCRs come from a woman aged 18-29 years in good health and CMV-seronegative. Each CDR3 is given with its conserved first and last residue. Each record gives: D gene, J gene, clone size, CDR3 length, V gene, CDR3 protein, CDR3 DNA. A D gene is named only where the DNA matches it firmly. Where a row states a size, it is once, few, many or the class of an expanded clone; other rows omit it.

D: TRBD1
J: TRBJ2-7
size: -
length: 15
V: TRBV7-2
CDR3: CASSPRDRLAYEQYF
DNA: TGTGCCAGCAGCCCCCGGGACAGGCTTGCCTACGAGCAGTACTTC

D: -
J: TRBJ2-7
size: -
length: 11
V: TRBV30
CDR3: CAWRRAYEQYF
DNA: TGTGCCTGGAGGAGGGCCTACGAGCAGTACTTC

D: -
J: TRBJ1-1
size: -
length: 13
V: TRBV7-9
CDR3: CASSLGAIFEAFF
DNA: TGTGCCAGCAGCTTAGGGGCGATATTTGAAGCTTTCTTT

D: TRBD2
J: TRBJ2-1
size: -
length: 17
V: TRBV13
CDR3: CASSLLRTSGRFREQFF
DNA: TGTGCCAGCAGCTTACTCCGGACTAGCGGGAGGTTCCGAGAGCAGTTCTTC

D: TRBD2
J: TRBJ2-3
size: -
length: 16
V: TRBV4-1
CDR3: CASSQGTSISTDTQYF
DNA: TGCGCCAGCAGCCAGGGGACTAGTATTAGCACAGATACGCAGTATTTT

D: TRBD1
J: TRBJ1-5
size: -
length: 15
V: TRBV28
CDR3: CASSLRAGGWQPQHF
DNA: TGTGCCAGCAGTTTAAGGGCAGGGGGATGGCAGCCCCAGCATTTT

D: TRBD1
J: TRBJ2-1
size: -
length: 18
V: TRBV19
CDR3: CASSIEGHNRGFYNEQFF
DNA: TGTGCCAGTAGTATAGAGGGACACAACAGGGGGTTCTACAATGAGCAGTTCTTC

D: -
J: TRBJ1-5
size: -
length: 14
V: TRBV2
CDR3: CASSQTTGHQPQHF
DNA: TGTGCCAGCAGTCAGACGACAGGCCATCAGCCCCAGCATTTT

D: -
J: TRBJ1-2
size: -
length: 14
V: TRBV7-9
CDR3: CASSLDQGSYGYTF
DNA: TGTGCCAGCAGCTTAGATCAGGGAAGCTATGGCTACACCTTC

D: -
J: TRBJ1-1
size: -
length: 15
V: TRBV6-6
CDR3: CASSSTGQKNTEAFF
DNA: TGTGCCAGCAGTTCCACAGGACAAAAGAACACTGAAGCTTTCTTT

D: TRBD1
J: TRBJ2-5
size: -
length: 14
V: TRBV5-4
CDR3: CASSRGQGIETQYF
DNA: TGTGCCAGCAGCCGCGGACAGGGCATCGAGACCCAGTACTTC

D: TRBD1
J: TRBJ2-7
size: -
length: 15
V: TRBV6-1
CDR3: CASRSWTGVGYEQYF
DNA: TGTGCCAGCAGATCCTGGACAGGGGTCGGATACGAGCAGTACTTC

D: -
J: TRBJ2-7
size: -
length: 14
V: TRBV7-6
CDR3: CASSLSYSSYEQYF
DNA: TGTGCCAGCAGCTTATCGTACTCCTCCTACGAGCAGTACTTC

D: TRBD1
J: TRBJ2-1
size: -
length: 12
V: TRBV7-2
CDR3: CASSQIQGEQFF
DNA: TGTGCCAGCAGCCAGATACAGGGGGAGCAGTTCTTC

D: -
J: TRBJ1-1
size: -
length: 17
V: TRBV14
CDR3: CASSQVWAETMNTEAFF
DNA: TGTGCCAGCAGCCAAGTGTGGGCAGAGACCATGAACACTGAAGCTTTCTTT

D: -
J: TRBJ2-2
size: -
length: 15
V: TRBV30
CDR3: CASGRSSGYTGELFF
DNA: TGTGCCTCTGGGAGGTCCTCTGGGTACACCGGGGAGCTGTTTTTT

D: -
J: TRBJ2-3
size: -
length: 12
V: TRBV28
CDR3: CASSLPSHTQYF
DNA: TGTGCCAGCAGCCTCCCCTCTCATACGCAGTATTTT

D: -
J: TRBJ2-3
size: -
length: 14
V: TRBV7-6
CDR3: CASSLSAAADTQYF
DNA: TGTGCCAGCAGCTTATCCGCGGCCGCAGATACGCAGTATTTT

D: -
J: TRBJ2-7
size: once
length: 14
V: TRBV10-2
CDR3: CASRRLVKADEQYF
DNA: TGCGCCAGCAGAAGACTAGTTAAAGCGGATGAGCAGTACTTC

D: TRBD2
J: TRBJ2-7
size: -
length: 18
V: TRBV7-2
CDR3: CASSYTSGSGRRSYEQYF
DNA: TGTGCCAGCAGCTACACTAGTGGTAGCGGGAGGCGGTCCTACGAGCAGTACTTC

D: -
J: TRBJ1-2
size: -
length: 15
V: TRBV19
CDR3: CASTLSRRRNYGYTF
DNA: TGTGCCAGTACCCTCTCGAGAAGGAGGAACTATGGCTACACCTTC

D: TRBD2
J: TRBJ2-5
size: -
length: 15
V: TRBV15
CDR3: CATSTGLAGVETQYF
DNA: TGTGCCACCAGCACCGGACTAGCGGGAGTAGAGACCCAGTACTTC

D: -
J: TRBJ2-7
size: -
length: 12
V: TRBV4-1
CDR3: CASSTGNWEQYF
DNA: TGCGCCAGCAGCACAGGGAATTGGGAGCAGTACTTC

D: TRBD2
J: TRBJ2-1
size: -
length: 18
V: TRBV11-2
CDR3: CASSLRLAGFYSYNEQFF
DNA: TGTGCCAGCAGCCTGAGACTAGCGGGCTTTTACTCCTACAATGAGCAGTTCTTC

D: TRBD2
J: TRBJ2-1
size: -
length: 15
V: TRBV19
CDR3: CASSKQIAGGSEQFF
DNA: TGTGCCAGTAGTAAGCAGATAGCGGGAGGCAGTGAGCAGTTCTTC

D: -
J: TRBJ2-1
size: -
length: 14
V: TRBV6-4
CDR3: CASSDSGGLDEQFF
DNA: TGTGCCAGCAGTGACTCGGGGGGGCTCGATGAGCAGTTCTTC

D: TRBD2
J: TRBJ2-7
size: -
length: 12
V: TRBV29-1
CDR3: CSGLAETYEQYF
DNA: TGCAGCGGACTAGCGGAGACCTACGAGCAGTACTTC

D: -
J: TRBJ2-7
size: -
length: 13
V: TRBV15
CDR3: CATSRDRGDEQYF
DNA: TGTGCCACCAGCAGAGACAGGGGAGACGAGCAGTACTTC

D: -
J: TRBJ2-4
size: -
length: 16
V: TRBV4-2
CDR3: CASSQARGTRVDIQYF
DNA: TGTGCCAGCAGCCAAGCCAGGGGGACTAGAGTAGACATTCAGTACTTC

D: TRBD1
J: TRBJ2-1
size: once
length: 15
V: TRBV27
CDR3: CATSFGDRVDNEQFF
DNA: TGTGCCACCTCTTTTGGGGACAGGGTGGATAATGAGCAGTTCTTC

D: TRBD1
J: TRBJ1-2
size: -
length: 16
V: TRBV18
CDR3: CASSPSATGWDYGYTF
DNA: TGTGCCAGCTCACCATCGGCGACAGGGTGGGACTATGGCTACACCTTC

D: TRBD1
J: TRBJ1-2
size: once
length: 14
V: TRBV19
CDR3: CASSTGTGSNGYTF
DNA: TGTGCCAGTAGTACAGGGACAGGAAGTAATGGCTACACCTTC

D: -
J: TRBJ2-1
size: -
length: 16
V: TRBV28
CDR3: CASSLSGSIIGNEQFF
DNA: TGTGCCAGCAGTTTATCGGGTTCCATTATCGGCAATGAGCAGTTCTTC

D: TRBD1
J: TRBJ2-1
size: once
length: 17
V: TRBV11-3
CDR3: CASSLLARDRGPNEQFF
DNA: TGTGCCAGCAGCTTACTTGCCCGGGACAGAGGACCCAATGAGCAGTTCTTC

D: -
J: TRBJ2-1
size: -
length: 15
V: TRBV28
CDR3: CASSLALGGDPEQFF
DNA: TGTGCCAGCAGTTTAGCCCTAGGGGGAGATCCTGAGCAGTTCTTC

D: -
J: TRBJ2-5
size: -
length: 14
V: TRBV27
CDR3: CASSLGLAPETQYF
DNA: TGTGCCAGCAGTTTAGGGCTAGCTCCGGAGACCCAGTACTTC

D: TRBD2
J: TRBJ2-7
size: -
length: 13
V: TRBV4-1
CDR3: CASSQDPGGLADF
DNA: TGCGCCAGCAGCCAAGATCCGGGGGGACTAGCGGATTTC

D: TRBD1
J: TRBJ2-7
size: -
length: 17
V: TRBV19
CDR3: CASSIVGQETGATEQYF
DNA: TGTGCCAGTAGTATAGTAGGTCAGGAGACAGGGGCAACCGAGCAGTACTTC

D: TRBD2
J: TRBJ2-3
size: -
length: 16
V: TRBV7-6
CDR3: CASSSLTSGRSDTQYF
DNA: TGTGCCAGCAGCTCGCTAACTAGCGGGAGGTCAGATACGCAGTATTTT

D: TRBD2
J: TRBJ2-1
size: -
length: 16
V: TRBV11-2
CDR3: CASSHSILAEYNEQFF
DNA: TGTGCCAGCAGCCACAGTATCCTAGCGGAATACAATGAGCAGTTCTTC

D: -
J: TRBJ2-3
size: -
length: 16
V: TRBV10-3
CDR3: CAISELGAASTDTQYF
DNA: TGTGCCATCAGTGAGTTGGGGGCAGCGAGCACAGATACGCAGTATTTT

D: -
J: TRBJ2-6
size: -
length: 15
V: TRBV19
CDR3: CASSIVSSGANVLTF
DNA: TGTGCCAGTAGTATAGTCTCTTCCGGGGCCAACGTCCTGACTTTC

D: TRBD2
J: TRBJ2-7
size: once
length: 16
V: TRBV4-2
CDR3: CASSQEVASGSYEQYF
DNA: TGTGCCAGCAGCCAAGAAGTCGCTAGCGGAAGCTACGAGCAGTACTTC

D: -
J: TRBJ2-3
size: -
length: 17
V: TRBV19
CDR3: CATTRLTGVGGTDTQYF
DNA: TGTGCCACCACCCGACTCACGGGGGTCGGTGGCACAGATACGCAGTATTTT

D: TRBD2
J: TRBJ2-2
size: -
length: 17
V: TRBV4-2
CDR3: CASSQAVAGANTGELFF
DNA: TGTGCCAGCAGCCAGGCAGTAGCGGGGGCGAACACCGGGGAGCTGTTTTTT

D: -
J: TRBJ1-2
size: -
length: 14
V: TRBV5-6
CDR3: CASIPRGTYYGYTF
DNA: TGTGCCAGCATCCCCCGAGGGACATACTATGGCTACACCTTC

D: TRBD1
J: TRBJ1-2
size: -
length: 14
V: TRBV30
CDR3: CAWAPGTGRQGYTF
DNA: TGTGCCTGGGCCCCGGGGACAGGGAGACAGGGCTACACCTTC

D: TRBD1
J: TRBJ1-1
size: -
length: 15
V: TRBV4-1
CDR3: CASSRQGIPSTEAFF
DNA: TGCGCCAGCAGCAGACAGGGAATTCCTAGCACTGAAGCTTTCTTT

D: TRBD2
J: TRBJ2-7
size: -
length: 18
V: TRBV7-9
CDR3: CASSFPEPLGGTLYEQYF
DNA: TGTGCCAGCAGCTTTCCCGAACCTTTGGGGGGGACTCTCTACGAGCAGTACTTC

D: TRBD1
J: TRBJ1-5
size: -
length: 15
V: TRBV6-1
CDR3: CASSEGTAKIRPQHF
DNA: TGTGCCAGCAGTGAGGGGACAGCAAAAATCAGGCCCCAGCATTTT

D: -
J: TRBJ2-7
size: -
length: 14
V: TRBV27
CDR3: CASSLSGHRYEQYF
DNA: TGTGCCAGCAGTTTATCCGGTCATCGCTACGAGCAGTACTTC

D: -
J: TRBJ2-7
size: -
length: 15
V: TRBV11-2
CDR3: CASSPLGSASYEQYF
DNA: TGTGCCAGCAGCCCCCTAGGAAGCGCCTCCTACGAGCAGTACTTC

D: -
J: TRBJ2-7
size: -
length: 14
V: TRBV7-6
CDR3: CASSLGGIPYEQYF
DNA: TGTGCCAGCAGCTTAGGCGGGATCCCCTACGAGCAGTACTTC

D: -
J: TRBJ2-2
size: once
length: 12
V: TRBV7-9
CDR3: CASSPRGGELFF
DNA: TGTGCCAGCAGCCCCCGCGGTGGGGAGCTGTTTTTT

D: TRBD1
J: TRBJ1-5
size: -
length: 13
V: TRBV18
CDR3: CASSPGQNQPQHF
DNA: TGTGCCAGCTCACCGGGACAGAATCAGCCCCAGCATTTT

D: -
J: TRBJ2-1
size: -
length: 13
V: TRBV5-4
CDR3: CASSTTSSNEQFF
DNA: TGTGCCAGCAGCACGACTAGTAGTAATGAGCAGTTCTTC

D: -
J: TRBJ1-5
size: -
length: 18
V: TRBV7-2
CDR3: CASSANGGWAYSNQPQHF
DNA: TGTGCCAGCAGCGCTAACGGAGGTTGGGCCTATAGCAATCAGCCCCAGCATTTT

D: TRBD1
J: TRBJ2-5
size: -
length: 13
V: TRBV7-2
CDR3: CASTKGTEETQYF
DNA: TGTGCCAGCACCAAGGGGACAGAAGAGACCCAGTACTTC

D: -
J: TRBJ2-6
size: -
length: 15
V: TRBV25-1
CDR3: CASKLTGSGANVLTF
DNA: TGTGCCAGCAAATTGACAGGTTCCGGGGCCAACGTCCTGACTTTC

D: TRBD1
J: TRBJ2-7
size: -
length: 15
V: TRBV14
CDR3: CASSQAGGFFYEQYF
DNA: TGTGCCAGCAGCCAGGCAGGGGGCTTCTTCTACGAGCAGTACTTC